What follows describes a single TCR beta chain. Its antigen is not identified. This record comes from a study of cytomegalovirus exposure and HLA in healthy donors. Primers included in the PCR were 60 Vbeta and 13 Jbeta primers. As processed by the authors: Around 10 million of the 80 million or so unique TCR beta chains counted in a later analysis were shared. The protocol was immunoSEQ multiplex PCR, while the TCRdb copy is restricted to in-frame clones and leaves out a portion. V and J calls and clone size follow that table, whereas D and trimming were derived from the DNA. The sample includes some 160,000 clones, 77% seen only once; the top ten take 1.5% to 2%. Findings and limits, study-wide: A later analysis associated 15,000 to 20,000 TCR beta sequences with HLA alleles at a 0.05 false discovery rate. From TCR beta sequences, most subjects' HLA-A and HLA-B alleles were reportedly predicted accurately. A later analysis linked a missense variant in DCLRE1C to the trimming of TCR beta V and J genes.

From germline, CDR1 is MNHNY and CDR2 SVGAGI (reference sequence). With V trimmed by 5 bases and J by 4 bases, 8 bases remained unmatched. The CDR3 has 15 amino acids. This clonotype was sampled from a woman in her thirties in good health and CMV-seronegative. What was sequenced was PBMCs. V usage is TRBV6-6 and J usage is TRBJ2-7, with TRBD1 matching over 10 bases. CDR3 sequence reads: CASSPRQGAAYEQYF. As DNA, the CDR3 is TGTGCCAGCAGTCCAAGACAGGGGGCGGCTTACGAGCAGTACTTC.